This entry concerns a single T cell receptor beta chain. Its cognate antigen is unknown. Germline lookup yields CDR1 ENHRY and CDR2 SYGVKD. The CDR3 is made up of 16 amino acids. The trim removed 3 bases at V and 2 bases at J, leaving 4 bases unmatched. The sample belongs to a study of post-analysis software for immune sequencing data. Overall study findings and caveats: Elevated frequency relative to controls characterized roughly five TRBV segments in patients, TRBV5-6, TRBV5-1 and TRBV20-1 among them.

Built from TCR beta cDNA, the libraries had unique molecular identifiers in them. TCRdb redid the calling of the PCR reads with MiXCR, one entry per CDR3 protein. In the table there are hundreds of thousands of distinct CDR3 sequences, roughly 45% of which are singletons. The source of this sequence is a girl aged 10-17 years with multiple sclerosis. The sample was blood. The V gene is TRBV10-3, the J gene TRBJ2-6, with TRBD1 identical over 7 bases. CDR3 in amino acids: CAISDLDRAGANVLTF. The DNA for the CDR3 is TGTGCCATCAGTGATCTCGACAGGGCTGGGGCCAACGTCCTGACTTTC.